The clone carrying this T cell receptor beta chain was observed at least ten times. Its target is not known. This specimen belongs to a study of T cells in Graves' hyperthyroidism and ophthalmopathy. Study observations and caveats: A model of 13 V-J features distinguished ophthalmopathy from stable hyperthyroidism. With a median lead of around 5.9 months before onset, the model predicted ophthalmopathy. Most thyroid clonotypes expanded above 0.001 appeared in blood too.

Authors of the study amplified TCR beta CDR3 regions from RNA transcripts. Carried out on the TCR CDR3, a first-round RT-PCR used the HTBI primer set. TCRdb analysed the multiplex PCR reads with MiXCR anew, one entry per CDR3 protein. Here the sample spans roughly 380,000 distinct CDR3 sequences, 15% to 20% being singletons. A NOSPECS grade of at least 4, a Clinical Activity Score of at least 3 and duration under 3 months were recorded in ophthalmopathy patients. The CDR3 consists of 13 residues. With 3 bases removed from V and 5 bases from J, the gap between germline ends came to 7 bases. Per germline, CDR1 ENHRY and CDR2 SYGVKD.

Sequenced: blood. The rearrangement joins TRBV10-3 to TRBJ2-2; the D is unclear. The sequence was collected from a woman in her forties with Graves' ophthalmopathy. The CDR3 DNA is TGTGCCATCAGTGAAACCGGGACCGGGGAGCTGTTTTTT. Its protein is CAISETGTGELFF.